Sequencing of this T cell receptor beta chain was carried out in a study of cytomegalovirus exposure and HLA in healthy donors. The PCR used 60 Vbeta and 13 Jbeta primers. Profiling relied on immunoSEQ multiplex PCR, and the TCRdb table lists in-frame clones only, not all of them. The repertoire includes about 190,000 clones, around 84% of them detected once, and approximately 1.9% sits in the top ten. Trimming cost V 3 bases and J 5 bases; bases outside gene matches: 5. CDR1 is SEHNR and CDR2 is FQNEAQ in the germline V gene (reference sequence). This CDR3 spans 14 amino acids. The sample was PBMCs. The chain combines TRBV7-9 with TRBJ2-7; TRBD1 matches 9 bases. The receptor's source is a woman aged 18-29 years in good health and CMV-seronegative. CDR3 DNA: TGTGCCAGCAGCTTCCGGACAGGGGAAAACGAGCAGTACTTC. It is translated as CASSFRTGENEQYF.